This entry is about one T cell receptor beta chain. TCRdb's table, derived via immunoSEQ multiplex PCR, lists solely in-frame clones and lacks some. Here the sample spans approximately 480,000 clones, roughly 89% being singletons. This entry belongs to a study of blood T cell repertoires in COVID-19. The CDR3 is 15 residues long. V lost 0 bases to trimming and J lost 7 bases; unmatched junction nucleotides: 2. Germline V CDR1 and CDR2: SGHRS, YFSETQ. The receptor was isolated from a man aged 18 to 29 with COVID-19, enrolled during active disease. The gene calls are TRBV5-1 and TRBJ2-3; 13 bases are shared with TRBD2. Sequenced sample: peripheral blood. CDR3 coding DNA: TGCGCCAGCAGCTTGGAAGGGACTAGCGGGAATACGCAGTATTTT. Translated, it gives CASSLEGTSGNTQYF.